These 20 T cell receptor beta chains came from one sample sequenced in a study of vaccination and CD4 T cells after COVID-19. Oncomine TCR Beta short-read sequencing was applied to DNA from cultured CD4+ T cells. TCRdb reanalysed the PCR reads using MiXCR and keeps one entry per CDR3 protein. The profile covers 9,700 or so distinct CDR3 sequences, with 55% to 75% appearing a single time and around 35% taken by the ten largest. Regarding treatment: roughly 10-day PBMC culture with coronavirus spike peptide pools or control peptides (ViraFEST assay). For these TCRs, the target antigens are not known. Sequencing was performed on CD4+ T cells from blood, cultured in vitro. These receptors came from a human donor who had recovered from COVID-19.

The sample holds one count of this clonotype. The chain is built from TRBV18 and TRBJ2-1; D unclear. In germline, CDR1 is KGHSH, CDR2 LQKENI. This CDR3 has 14 residues. V lost 5 bases, J lost 2 bases, and 10 bases lay in between. This CDR3 is CASSAEMTYNEQFF. The CDR3 DNA sequence: TGTGCCAGCTCAGCAGAGATGACCTACAATGAGCAGTTCTTC.

The genes are TRBV9 and TRBJ1-5; D call uncertain. The CDR3 spans 14 residues. Per the germline V gene, CDR1 is SGDLS and CDR2 is YYNGEE. The V and J ends lost 0 bases and 0 bases respectively, with 4 bases between them. For the CDR3, the DNA is TGTGCCAGCAGCGTAGGAGATAGCAATCAGCCCCAGCATTTT. This translates into CASSVGDSNQPQHF.

The rearrangement uses TRBV20-1 and TRBJ2-1; no firm D call. Deletions cut 6 bases from V and 10 bases from J, with 4 bases between. The CDR3 is made up of 8 amino acids. The germline CDR1 and CDR2 sequences are DFQATT and SNEGSKA (reference sequence). CDR3 DNA sequence: TGCAGTGCGGGGGAGCAGTTCTTC. This encodes CSAGEQFF.

This chain's CDR3 is CAITTGGCNQPQHF. The CDR3 DNA reads TGTGCCATCACCACAGGGGGATGCAATCAGCCCCAGCATTTT. The chain combines TRBV25-1 with TRBJ1-5; TRBD1 aligns across 8 bases. The CDR3 covers 14 residues. The germline V gene has CDR1 MGHDK and CDR2 SYGVNS. V shed 10 bases and J 2 bases; nucleotides not matched to a gene: 7.

The chain couples TRBV30 to TRBJ1-1; TRBD1 might be the D (5 bases). CDR1 and CDR2 (germline): GTSNPN, SVGIG (reference sequence). V lost 6 bases and J 6 bases, leaving 17 bases between the germline ends. The CDR3 is 13 residues long. CDR3 region: CACAKGMGAEAFF. The CDR3 nucleotides read TGTGCCTGCGCTAAGGGAATGGGGGCTGAAGCTTTCTTT.

CDR3 coding DNA: TGTGCCAGCAGCCCGCGGACTAGCGGGATGACAGATACGCAGTATTTT. Translation: CASSPRTSGMTDTQYF. The chain links TRBV7-2 to TRBJ2-3, with 12 positions matching TRBD2. The CDR3 is made up of 16 amino acids. V was clipped by 5 bases and J by 3 bases; unmatched bases: 6. The germline CDR1 and CDR2 sequences are SGHTA and FQGNSA.

The V call is TRBV7-8, the J call TRBJ1-1; D unresolved. Germline lookup yields CDR1 SGHVS and CDR2 FQNEAQ. This CDR3 has 13 residues. V lost 2 bases to trimming and J lost 3 bases, with 7 bases between them. CDR3 region: CASSLSPDTEAFF. CDR3 bases: TGTGCCAGCAGCTTATCGCCGGACACTGAAGCTTTCTTT.

The chain employs TRBV27 and TRBJ2-7, with D perhaps matching TRBD1 (6 bases). Per germline, CDR1 MNHEY and CDR2 SMNVEV (reference sequence). The germline V and J ends were trimmed by 2 bases and 3 bases, with 26 bases remaining between them. CDR3 length equals 19 residues. The CDR3 nucleotides read TGTGCCAGCAGTTTAGCCACAGGGCGACGTCCCGGGCGAAACTACGAGCAGTACTTC. Translated: CASSLATGRRPGRNYEQYF.

The chain recombines TRBV10-3 with TRBJ1-4; D is possibly TRBD1 (6 bases). The CDR3 spans 13 residues. CDR1 ENHRY and CDR2 SYGVKD come from the germline V gene. The V end lost 10 bases, the J end lost 8 bases, and 17 bases lay between the germline ends. CDR3 nucleotide sequence: TGTGCCACAACTGACAGGAGAGACGAAAAACTGTTTTTT. As protein: CATTDRRDEKLFF.

The gene calls are TRBV20-1 and TRBJ1-1; weak D call: TRBD1 (5 bases). Germline CDR1 DFQATT, CDR2 SNEGSKA (reference sequence). Trimming removed 0 bases at V and 4 bases at J, with 9 bases between. The CDR3 length is 13 residues. The CDR3 nucleotides are TGCAGTGCTAGAGATAAGGGGTTCACTGAAGCTTTCTTT. It specifies CSARDKGFTEAFF.

This clonotype was observed a handful of times. The genes are TRBV6-5 and TRBJ2-5; 7 nucleotides align to TRBD2. Trimming removed 0 bases from V and 5 bases from J; junction bases left unmatched: 9. Germline CDR1 MNHEY, CDR2 SVGAGI. This CDR3 spans 16 amino acids. The CDR3 spells CASSYSMGGKPETQYF. Here the CDR3 DNA reads TGTGCCAGCAGTTACTCGATGGGGGGGAAGCCGGAGACCCAGTACTTC.

V and J are TRBV7-2 and TRBJ2-7; D may be TRBD1 or TRBD2 (5 bases each). CDR1 and CDR2 from the germline V gene are SGHTA and FQGNSA. There are 15 residues in the CDR3. V lost 2 bases and J lost 5, with 16 bases in between. The CDR3 sequence: CASSLIGTGIDEQYF. CDR3 sequence (DNA): TGTGCCAGCAGCTTAATAGGGACGGGGATCGACGAGCAGTACTTC. Supplemented by reference TRBV7-2 and TRBJ2-7, the full variable domain reads GAGVSQSPSNKVTEKGKDVELRCDPISGHTALYWYRQSLGQGLEFLIYFQGNSAPDKSGLPSDRFSAERTGGSVSTLTIQRTQQEDSAVYLCASSLIGTGIDEQYFGPGTRLTVT.

A few counts support this clonotype. The chain uses TRBV20-1 and TRBJ1-2; 9 bases agree with TRBD1. Per the germline V gene, CDR1 is DFQATT and CDR2 is SNEGSKA (reference sequence). This CDR3 is 14 amino acids long. Trimming took 5 bases from V and 4 from J; bases not matched to a gene: 8. CDR3 bases: TGCAGTGCTGGCCCTAGGGACAGGGCCTATGGCTACACCTTC. As protein: CSAGPRDRAYGYTF.

The chain carries TRBV7-9 and TRBJ2-2; TRBD2 matches 8 bases. Per germline, CDR1 SEHNR and CDR2 FQNEAQ (reference sequence). V lost 5 bases and J lost 6; bases outside the gene matches: 11. The CDR3 covers 16 residues. CDR3 residues: CASSPLGTSGAGELFF. The CDR3 DNA reads TGTGCCAGCAGCCCGCTCGGGACTAGTGGTGCCGGGGAGCTGTTTTTT.

The chain couples TRBV27 to TRBJ2-2; D gene unclear. Deletions cut 5 bases from V and 8 bases from J, with 9 bases between. Germline CDR1 reads MNHEY; CDR2 reads SMNVEV (reference sequence). This CDR3 comprises 12 residues. The CDR3 spells CASSTPWGELFF. For the CDR3, the DNA is TGTGCCAGCAGTACCCCCTGGGGGGAGCTGTTTTTT.

Here the CDR3 reads CSARFTGGGTGELFF. CDR3 nucleotide sequence: TGCAGTGCTAGATTTACAGGGGGAGGCACCGGGGAGCTGTTTTTT. The rearrangement uses TRBV20-1 and TRBJ2-2; TRBD1 matches 8 bases. The V segment lost 2 bases and the J segment 4 bases; nucleotides outside the gene matches: 6. The CDR3 loop spans 15 amino acids. Germline CDR1 reads DFQATT; CDR2 reads SNEGSKA (reference sequence).

V usage is TRBV2 and J usage is TRBJ2-7, with TRBD1 matching 8 bases. Germline trimming cut 5 bases from V and 2 bases from J; bases unmatched to any gene: 5. Germline V gives CDR1 SNHLY, CDR2 FYNNEI. The CDR3 runs 14 residues. CDR3: CASSNDRGPYEQYF. The CDR3 nucleotides read TGTGCCAGCAGTAATGACAGGGGCCCCTACGAGCAGTACTTC.

This chain links TRBV28 with TRBJ2-7; 12 bases match TRBD2. V lost 5 bases and J lost 6; bases outside the gene matches: 8. This CDR3 is built from 15 residues. CDR1 is MDHEN, CDR2 SYDVKM, per germline. The CDR3 DNA sequence: TGTGCCAGCAGTGTTCCTAGCGGGAGGGCCTCCGAGCAGTACTTC. It yields the protein CASSVPSGRASEQYF.

This clonotype was seen more than once but under ten times. The chain uses TRBV20-1 and TRBJ1-5; D gene unclear. V was cut by 7 bases and J by 4 bases, with 11 bases left in between. The CDR3 contains 12 residues. CDR1 and CDR2 from the germline V gene are DFQATT and SNEGSKA (reference sequence). CDR3 DNA: TGCAGTGTATCGGTAAGGAATCAGCCCCAGCATTTT. It yields the protein CSVSVRNQPQHF.

V usage is TRBV6-1 and J usage is TRBJ1-5, with a tentative D call TRBD1 (5 bases). Trimming cost V 7 bases and J 1 base, with 14 bases left between them. The CDR3 has 15 amino acids. Germline CDR1 and CDR2: MNHNS and SASEGT. The chain's CDR3 is CASTLTWDSNQPQHF. CDR3 coding DNA: TGTGCCAGCACCTTGACGTGGGACAGCAATCAGCCCCAGCATTTT.